Listed below are T cell receptor beta chains from one sample, sequenced in a study of blood T cells in healthy people across ages. TCRdb ran MiXCR on the 5' RACE reads and lists one entry per CDR3 protein. The sample lists roughly 700,000 distinct CDR3 sequences; roughly 49% were seen once. Sequences were obtained from blood. These receptors were obtained from a woman aged 55 to 70 in good health. The CDR3 runs from the conserved cysteine through the conserved F or W. D genes are given only for firm matches. Size values are once, few and many counts, or a class for expanded clones, and some rows have none.

v_gene: TRBV5-1; abundance: few; j_gene: TRBJ2-7; d_gene: .; CDR3aa: CASSLAPAGSSYEQYF; CDR3nt: TGCGCCAGCAGCTTGGCTCCGGCCGGGAGCTCCTACGAGCAGTACTTC
v_gene: TRBV5-1; abundance: .; j_gene: TRBJ2-7; d_gene: .; CDR3aa: CASSPYRIYEQYF; CDR3nt: TGCGCCAGCAGCCCCTACAGGATTTACGAGCAGTACTTC
v_gene: TRBV5-1; abundance: .; j_gene: TRBJ2-2; d_gene: .; CDR3aa: CASSLGSGSGELFF; CDR3nt: TGCGCCAGCAGCTTGGGGTCGGGGTCCGGGGAGCTGTTTTTT
v_gene: TRBV5-8; abundance: .; j_gene: TRBJ2-5; d_gene: .; CDR3aa: CASSLATPGLVTQYF; CDR3nt: TGTGCCAGCAGCTTGGCGACCCCCGGACTGGTGACCCAGTACTTC
v_gene: TRBV4-2; abundance: .; j_gene: TRBJ1-2; d_gene: .; CDR3aa: CASSQPMGRGNGYTF; CDR3nt: TGTGCCAGCAGCCAACCGATGGGGAGGGGCAATGGCTACACCTTC
v_gene: TRBV3-1; abundance: .; j_gene: TRBJ1-2; d_gene: .; CDR3aa: CASSQAGDPLNYGYTF; CDR3nt: TGTGCCAGCAGCCAAGCCGGGGACCCACTTAACTATGGCTACACCTTC
v_gene: TRBV27; abundance: .; j_gene: TRBJ1-2; d_gene: TRBD1; CDR3aa: CASSPNRGLGYGYTF; CDR3nt: TGTGCCAGCAGTCCGAACAGGGGATTAGGGTATGGCTACACCTTC
v_gene: TRBV25-1; abundance: .; j_gene: TRBJ2-2; d_gene: .; CDR3aa: CASSGTKGPGELFF; CDR3nt: TGTGCCAGCAGCGGGACAAAGGGACCCGGGGAGCTGTTTTTT
v_gene: TRBV11-2; abundance: .; j_gene: TRBJ2-4; d_gene: TRBD2; CDR3aa: CASSLVGGRGLAAKIAKNIQYF; CDR3nt: TGTGCCAGCAGCTTAGTAGGGGGGAGGGGACTAGCGGCTAAAATAGCCAAAAACATTCAGTACTTC
v_gene: TRBV11-2; abundance: .; j_gene: TRBJ2-7; d_gene: .; CDR3aa: CASSSHKGSSSYEQYF; CDR3nt: TGTGCCAGCAGCTCACACAAGGGGAGTAGCTCCTACGAGCAGTACTTC